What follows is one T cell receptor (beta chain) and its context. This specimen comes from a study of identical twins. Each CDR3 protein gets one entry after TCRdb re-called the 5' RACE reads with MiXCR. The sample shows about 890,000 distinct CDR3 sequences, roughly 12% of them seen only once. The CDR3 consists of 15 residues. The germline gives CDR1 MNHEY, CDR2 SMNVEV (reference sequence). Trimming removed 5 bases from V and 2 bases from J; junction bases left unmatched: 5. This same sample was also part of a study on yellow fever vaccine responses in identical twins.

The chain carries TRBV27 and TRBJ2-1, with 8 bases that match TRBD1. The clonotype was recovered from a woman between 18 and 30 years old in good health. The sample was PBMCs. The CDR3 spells CASSPRQGTYNEQFF. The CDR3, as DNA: TGTGCCAGCAGTCCCCGACAGGGGACCTACAATGAGCAGTTCTTC.